This entry features one T cell receptor beta chain sequence. This sample stems from a study of blood T cell repertoires in COVID-19. The CDR3 extends over 15 amino acids. The V gene's germline CDR1 is MDHEN and CDR2 SYDVKM. Between the trimmed V and J ends, which lost 5 bases and 6 bases, there was a span of 19 bases. Recruits, aged roughly 18 to 89 years, lived in roughly 22 US areas. Researchers sorted participants into cohorts using their self-reported clinical history. Per the study methods: Amplification from reference gene primers served as the basis for estimated nucleated cell counts. Data came from immunoSEQ multiplex PCR; TCRdb stores just in-frame clones and leaves some out. D and trimming were read from the DNA, whereas the V and J calls and clone size are those reported in that table. The table lists roughly 250,000 clones, 85% to 90% of them singletons, with roughly 0.95% in the top ten.

This sequence originates from a man aged 50 or older who had been exposed to COVID-19. The sample taken for sequencing was PBMCs or T cells enriched from blood (not recorded which). V usage is TRBV28 and J usage is TRBJ1-2; TRBD1 is a possible D gene (5 bases). The CDR3 reads CASSLTSGLENGYTF. The CDR3, as DNA: TGTGCCAGCAGTCTAACTTCAGGGTTAGAAAATGGCTACACCTTC.